The next 21 T cell receptor beta chains were all read from a single sample in a study of cytomegalovirus exposure and HLA in healthy donors (dated by TCRdb to about 2017). Library creation used the immunoSEQ multiplex PCR assay. A mixture of 60 forward primers for TCR Vbeta segments and 13 reverse primers for TCR Jbeta segments was used in the multiplex PCR. TCRdb took this table from immuneACCESS and kept in-frame rearrangements with V and J called. Such tables lack part of the clones; where checked against another copy, unresolved V genes explain under half of the gap, and the rest is unexplained. For this sample the table gives some 110,000 clones, of which 83% were detected only once. The top ten constitute roughly 6% of the sample. What was sequenced was PBMCs. Source of these receptors: a man aged 18 to 30 in good health and CMV-seronegative.

The rearrangement uses TRBV6-1 and TRBJ2-7, with 11 bases that match TRBD2. Germline lookup yields CDR1 MNHNS and CDR2 SASEGT. CDR3 length: 15 residues. Trimming cost V 5 bases and J 4 bases; bases outside gene matches: 7. This chain's CDR3 is CASSLALAGGYEQYF. The DNA of the CDR3 is TGTGCCAGCAGTTTGGCTTTAGCGGGAGGGTACGAGCAGTACTTC.

This clone was recorded only once. Other DNA sequences from this sample encode an identical CDR3 as well. This chain uses TRBV7-6 with TRBJ2-1; 8 nucleotides match TRBD1. V lost 3 bases and J lost 9; bases outside the gene matches: 10. The CDR3 has 15 residues. The germline V gene has CDR1 SGHVS and CDR2 FNYEAQ. The CDR3 coding sequence is TGTGCCAGCAGCTTGGGGGCCTCAGGGGGCGGTGAGCAGTTCTTC. Residues: CASSLGASGGGEQFF.

The rearrangement uses TRBV7-3 and TRBJ2-7, with D possibly matching TRBD2 (6 bases). This CDR3 spans 14 amino acids. The V end was cut by 5 bases, the J end by 0 bases, with 11 bases between. Germline V gene data show CDR1 as SGHTA and CDR2 as FQGTGA. DNA for the CDR3: TGTGCCAGCAGCCCCGACGGGAGCTCCTACGAGCAGTACTTC. Amino acids: CASSPDGSSYEQYF.

This clone was picked up one time. The gene calls are TRBV6-5 and TRBJ2-7; D possibly corresponds to TRBD2 (5 bases). Between the trimmed V and J ends, which lost 4 bases and 2 bases, there was a span of 15 bases. Germline V gives CDR1 MNHEY, CDR2 SVGAGI. The CDR3 runs 15 residues. CDR3 region: CASSFDERETYEQYF. CDR3 bases: TGTGCCAGCAGTTTTGATGAAAGGGAGACCTACGAGCAGTACTTC.

This chain joins TRBV6-5 and TRBJ2-7; maybe TRBD1 (5 bases). CDR1 MNHEY and CDR2 SVGAGI come from the germline V gene. V gave up 2 bases and J gave up 2 bases, with 16 bases separating them. The CDR3 consists of 16 residues. The CDR3 DNA sequence: TGTGCCAGCAGTTACGGTCAGGGAATGAATCCCTACGAGCAGTACTTC. This sequence encodes CASSYGQGMNPYEQYF.

This clone was observed a handful of times. The chain recombines TRBV4-3 with TRBJ2-6, with TRBD2 matching over 7 bases. The ends lost 4 bases at V and 4 bases at J; junction bases unmatched: 16. The CDR3 contains 19 residues. Germline assignment: CDR1 LGHNA and CDR2 YSLEER. The CDR3 region has the DNA TGCGCCAGCAGCCCTTATGGGGGGGTTTTGGTTTCAGGGGCCAACGTCCTGACTTTC. The encoded protein is CASSPYGGVLVSGANVLTF.

This clone was recorded only once. The rearrangement links TRBV9 to TRBJ1-5; possible D gene TRBD1, 5 bases. The CDR3 spans 16 residues. Germline V gene lookup returns CDR1 SGDLS and CDR2 YYNGEE. V was pared by 0 bases and J by 7 bases, with 17 bases between. For the CDR3, the DNA is TGTGCCAGCAGCGTAGCAGGGTTAGGGGTCAGCCAGCCCCAGCATTTT. Translated, it gives CASSVAGLGVSQPQHF.

Here the CDR3 DNA reads TGTGCCAGTACCCCCTCGGAGCACCACACAGATACGCAGTATTTT. It is translated as CASTPSEHHTDTQYF. V and J are TRBV19 and TRBJ2-3; D unresolved. Germline CDR1 and CDR2: LNHDA and SQIVND (reference sequence). The germline V and J ends were trimmed by 7 bases and 2 bases, with 16 bases remaining between them. The CDR3 contains 15 residues. Based on the CDR3 plus reference TRBV19 and TRBJ2-3, the full variable domain is DGGITQSPKYLFRKEGQNVTLSCEQNLNHDAMYWYRQDPGQGLRLIYYSQIVNDFQKGDIAEGYSVSREKKESFPLTVTSAQKNPTAFYLCASTPSEHHTDTQYFGPGTRLTVL.

This clone was picked up a small number of times. The V and J genes are TRBV20-1 and TRBJ1-2; possible D gene TRBD1, 5 bases. CDR3 size: 11 residues. V dropped 6 bases and J dropped 6 bases, with 11 bases sitting between them. In germline, CDR1 is DFQATT, CDR2 SNEGSKA (reference sequence). The CDR3 DNA follows: TGCAGTGCCCGGGGGAGTCATGGCTACACCTTC. Protein sequence: CSARGSHGYTF.

The sample holds one count of this clone. The chain employs TRBV7-2 and TRBJ2-3; TRBD1 is a possible D gene (5 bases). This CDR3 spans 15 amino acids. Between the trimmed V and J ends, which lost 5 bases and 8 bases, there was a span of 20 bases. Germline V gene sequence: CDR1 SGHTA, CDR2 FQGNSA. Here the CDR3 DNA reads TGTGCCAGCAGCCCCCCCCGGAGCACGCAGGGTACGCAGTATTTT. This codes for CASSPPRSTQGTQYF.

This chain joins TRBV5-4 and TRBJ2-5; maybe TRBD1 (5 bases). V lost 4 bases, J lost 2 bases, and 15 bases lay in between. Germline-derived CDR1 and CDR2 are SGHNT and YYREEE (reference sequence). This CDR3 contains 15 residues. CDR3 loop: CASSTRRQMQETQYF. As DNA, the CDR3 is TGTGCCAGCAGCACCCGAAGACAGATGCAAGAGACCCAGTACTTC.

The chain joins TRBV29-1 to TRBJ2-7; 9 positions agree with TRBD2. The CDR3 has 13 residues. V lost 3 bases and J lost 2; bases outside the gene matches: 2. Germline assignment: CDR1 SQVTM and CDR2 ANQGSEA. CDR3 nucleotides: TGCAGCGTTGAGCGGGAGGGAACCTACGAGCAGTACTTC. Amino acids: CSVEREGTYEQYF.

The rearrangement uses TRBV6-1 and TRBJ1-2; tentatively, D is TRBD1 (5 bases). Per the germline V gene, CDR1 is MNHNS and CDR2 is SASEGT. The CDR3 is made up of 13 amino acids. Trimming took off 6 bases at V and 4 bases at J, with 12 bases between the two ends. The CDR3 DNA is TGTGCCAGCAGGCAGGGTCTTGGCTATGGCTACACCTTC. Protein product: CASRQGLGYGYTF.

Here the CDR3 DNA reads TGTGCCAGCAGTTACTCGATTACAGGGGGCGATGGCTACACCTTC. This codes for CASSYSITGGDGYTF. The rearrangement joins TRBV6-5 to TRBJ1-2, with TRBD1 matching 9 bases. Germline CDR1 is MNHEY and CDR2 is SVGAGI. The CDR3 length is 15 residues. Trimming cost V 0 bases and J 6 bases; bases outside gene matches: 5.

This chain links TRBV6-6 with TRBJ2-2; TRBD2 is a possible D gene (5 bases). Trimming took off 5 bases at V and 8 bases at J, with 9 bases between the two ends. The CDR3 runs to 12 residues. Germline CDR1 MNHNY, CDR2 SVGAGI (reference sequence). CDR3 amino acids: CASSGSGGELFF. DNA for the CDR3: TGTGCCAGCAGTGGTTCGGGAGGGGAGCTGTTTTTT.

The V and J genes are TRBV5-1 and TRBJ2-7; 13 nucleotides line up with TRBD2. The V gene end was trimmed by 7 bases and the J gene end by 4 bases; junction bases not matched to a gene: 5. The CDR3 sequence is 14 residues long. Germline assignment: CDR1 SGHRS and CDR2 YFSETQ. The CDR3 loop is CASRTSGRGYEQYF. CDR3 in DNA: TGCGCCAGCCGGACTAGCGGGAGAGGATACGAGCAGTACTTC.

This chain uses TRBV21-1 with TRBJ2-7; the table's D call TRBD2 went unverified against the DNA. TRBV21-1 is a listed pseudogene. The CDR3 is made up of 16 amino acids. The DNA of the CDR3 is TGTGCCAGCAGCCCGTCAAGCGGGAGTGGATCCTACGAGCAGTACTTC. Translating it yields CASSPSSGSGSYEQYF.

The chain carries TRBV27 and TRBJ2-7, with TRBD1 matching over 8 bases. The CDR3 runs to 15 residues. V trimming: 5 bases; J trimming: 9 bases; junction bases outside the gene matches: 15. Germline-derived CDR1 and CDR2 are MNHEY and SMNVEV (reference sequence). CDR3 loop: CASSTNGQGRGGQYF. CDR3 in DNA: TGTGCCAGCAGTACGAACGGACAGGGCAGAGGAGGGCAGTACTTC.

The rearrangement joins TRBV11-3 to TRBJ2-7; possibly TRBD1 for D (5 bases). The CDR3 covers 15 residues. Germline CDR1 SGHNT, CDR2 YENEEA. V dropped 4 bases and J dropped 0 bases, with 13 bases sitting between them. This chain's CDR3 is CASSSSTGSSYEQYF. The CDR3 DNA follows: TGTGCCAGCAGCTCCAGCACAGGTAGCTCCTACGAGCAGTACTTC.

The gene calls are TRBV7-7 and TRBJ2-2; D possibly corresponds to TRBD2 (5 bases). The germline gives CDR1 SSHAT, CDR2 FNYEAQ (reference sequence). This CDR3 is built from 15 residues. Between the trimmed V and J ends, which lost 5 bases and 3 bases, there was a span of 13 bases. The CDR3 is CASSPLGRDTGELFF. The CDR3, as DNA: TGTGCCAGCAGCCCGTTGGGGAGAGACACCGGGGAGCTGTTTTTT.

The rearrangement joins TRBV6-6 to TRBJ2-1, with TRBD1 matching over 8 bases. CDR1 is MNHNY and CDR2 is SVGAGI in the germline V gene (reference sequence). The V gene end was trimmed by 6 bases and the J gene end by 12 bases; junction bases not matched to a gene: 7. The CDR3 runs to 12 residues. The CDR3 nucleotides read TGTGCCAGCAGCACCGCCGGGACAGGGCAGTTCTTC. It translates to CASSTAGTGQFF.